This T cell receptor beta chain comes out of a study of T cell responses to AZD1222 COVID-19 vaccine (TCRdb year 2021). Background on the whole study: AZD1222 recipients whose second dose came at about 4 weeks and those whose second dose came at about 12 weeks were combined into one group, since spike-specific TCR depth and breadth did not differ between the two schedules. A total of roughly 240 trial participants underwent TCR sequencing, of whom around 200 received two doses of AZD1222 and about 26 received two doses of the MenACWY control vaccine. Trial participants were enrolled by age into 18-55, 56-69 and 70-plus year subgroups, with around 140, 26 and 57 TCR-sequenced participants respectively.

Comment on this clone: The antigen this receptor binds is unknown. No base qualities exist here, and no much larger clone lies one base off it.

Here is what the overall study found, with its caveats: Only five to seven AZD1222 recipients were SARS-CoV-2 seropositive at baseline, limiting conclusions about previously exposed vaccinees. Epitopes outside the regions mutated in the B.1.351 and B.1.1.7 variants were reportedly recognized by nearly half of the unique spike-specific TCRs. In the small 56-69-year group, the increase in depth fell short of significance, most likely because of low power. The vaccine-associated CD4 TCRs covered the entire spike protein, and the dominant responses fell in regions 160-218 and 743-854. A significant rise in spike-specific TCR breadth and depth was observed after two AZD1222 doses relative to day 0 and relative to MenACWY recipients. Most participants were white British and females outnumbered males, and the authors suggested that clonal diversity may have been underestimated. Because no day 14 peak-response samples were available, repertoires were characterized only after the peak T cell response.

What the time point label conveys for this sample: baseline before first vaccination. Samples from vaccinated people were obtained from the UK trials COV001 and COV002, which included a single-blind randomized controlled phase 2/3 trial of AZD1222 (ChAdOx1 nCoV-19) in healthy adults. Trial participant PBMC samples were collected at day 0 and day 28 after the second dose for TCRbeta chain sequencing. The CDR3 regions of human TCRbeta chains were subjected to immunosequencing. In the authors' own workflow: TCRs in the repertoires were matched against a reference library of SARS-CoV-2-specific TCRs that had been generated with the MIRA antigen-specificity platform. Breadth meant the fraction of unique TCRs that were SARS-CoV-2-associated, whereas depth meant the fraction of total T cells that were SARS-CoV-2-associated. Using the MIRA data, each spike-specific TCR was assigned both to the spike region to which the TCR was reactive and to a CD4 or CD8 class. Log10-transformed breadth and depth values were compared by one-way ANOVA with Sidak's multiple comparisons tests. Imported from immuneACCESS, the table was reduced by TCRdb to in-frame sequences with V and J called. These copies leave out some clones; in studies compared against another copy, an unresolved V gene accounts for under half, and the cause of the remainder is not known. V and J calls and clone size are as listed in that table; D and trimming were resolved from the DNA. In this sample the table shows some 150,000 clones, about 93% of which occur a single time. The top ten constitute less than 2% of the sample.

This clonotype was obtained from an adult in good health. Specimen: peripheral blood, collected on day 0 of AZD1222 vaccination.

The nucleotide sequence is given as TGTGCCAGCAGCACGGGACTAGCGGGGGGCGGGCAGTTCTTC. It encodes CASSTGLAGGGQFF. The chain is assembled from TRBV7-2 and TRBJ2-1, and 15 bases in between align with TRBD2. Germline trimming amounts to 5 bases on V and 12 bases on J, with 5 as the count of junction bases outside the gene matches. Measured from the cysteine to the phenylalanine, the CDR3 is 14 residues long. CDR3 DNA only is kept here, 42 bases in frame from base 1. The CDR1 and CDR2 encoded by the germline V gene are SGHTA and FQGNSA.